This is a list of T cell receptor beta chains from one sample in a study of beta chain features in type 1 diabetes. Some clones are missing from TCRdb's copy, which holds only in-frame ones; the method was immunoSEQ multiplex PCR. The table shows approximately 340,000 clones, with over 13% occurring only once. The sequenced sample was naive CD4+ T cells from blood. These receptors were obtained from a young woman in good health. Both conserved end residues are part of each CDR3. Each record gives: CDR3 protein, D gene, J gene, V gene. A D gene is named only where the DNA matches it firmly.

CASSLGTGNQPQHF | NA | TRBJ1-5 | TRBV7-9
CASSLAIGGGSTEAFF | NA | TRBJ1-1 | TRBV5-1
CASSPLTGDREKLFF | TRBD1 | TRBJ1-4 | TRBV9
CASSPRRTGKNIQYF | TRBD1 | TRBJ2-4 | TRBV27
CASSLATANTGELFF | NA | TRBJ2-2 | TRBV5-4
CASSFDETGGTGELFF | TRBD1 | TRBJ2-2 | TRBV7-2
CASSNGQSTEAFF | NA | TRBJ1-1 | TRBV28
CAWSVGLTLNQPQHF | NA | TRBJ1-5 | TRBV30
CAISVAGGGLLDEQYF | TRBD2 | TRBJ2-7 | TRBV10-3
CAWSPWGGAIHGYTF | NA | TRBJ1-2 | TRBV30
CASSPGGSLYYEQYF | TRBD2 | TRBJ2-7 | TRBV18
CASSGASGVMRQFF | TRBD2 | TRBJ2-1 | TRBV7-2
CASSQHTGNTIYF | NA | TRBJ1-3 | TRBV14
CASSQDGSGRPGGNEQFF | TRBD2 | TRBJ2-1 | TRBV4-2
CARTTSDYEQYF | TRBD2 | TRBJ2-7 | TRBV30
CASSPSAELTYEQYF | NA | TRBJ2-7 | TRBV7-3
CASKDLNTQYF | NA | TRBJ2-3 | TRBV2
CASSLFGGVDTGELFF | NA | TRBJ2-2 | TRBV27
CASSEYSGGAYNEQFF | TRBD2 | TRBJ2-1 | TRBV2
CASSAGTSYNEQFF | NA | TRBJ2-1 | TRBV5-6
CSVAYRGLGETQYF | TRBD1 | TRBJ2-5 | TRBV29-1
CASYEQHIYNEQFF | NA | TRBJ2-1 | TRBV2
CASSVGSTGEQYF | NA | TRBJ2-7 | TRBV2
CAWRRQGSGELFF | TRBD1 | TRBJ2-2 | TRBV30
CAWDTGGEQYF | TRBD1 | TRBJ2-7 | TRBV30
CASNSGGQGIQYF | TRBD1 | TRBJ2-4 | TRBV23-1
CASSQQGTLYTGELFF | NA | TRBJ2-2 | TRBV14
CASSQGFAGQETQYF | NA | TRBJ2-5 | TRBV14
CASSRGGQPSENTIYF | NA | TRBJ1-3 | TRBV5-4
CASSLGGIANEQFF | NA | TRBJ2-1 | TRBV5-5
CASSAGALYEQYF | NA | TRBJ2-7 | TRBV2
CASSLNRGLVAYEQYF | NA | TRBJ2-7 | TRBV7-8
CASSQDRGLKQYF | TRBD1 | TRBJ2-7 | TRBV14
CAISGQENTEAFF | NA | TRBJ1-1 | TRBV10-3
CSGGTSGNADTQYF | TRBD2 | TRBJ2-3 | TRBV29-1
CASQIGGGLRTGELFF | TRBD1 | TRBJ2-2 | TRBV11-3
CASSYLARGTEAFF | NA | TRBJ1-1 | TRBV6-5
CASSQGTSDQETQYF | TRBD2 | TRBJ2-5 | TRBV4-2
CASRAGVDAEAFF | NA | TRBJ1-1 | TRBV2
CASSMNTEAFF | NA | TRBJ1-1 | TRBV6-1
CASTGLSDTQYF | NA | TRBJ2-3 | TRBV11-2
CAWMGTARMNTEAFF | NA | TRBJ1-1 | TRBV30
CASSRDRLSEKLFF | TRBD1 | TRBJ1-4 | TRBV27
CASSPGGTYGYTF | NA | TRBJ1-2 | TRBV28
CASSSFIQRDGNYGYTF | NA | TRBJ1-2 | TRBV7-9
CASSLNGLRGNEQFF | NA | TRBJ2-1 | TRBV18
CASSVDGLAFYEQYF | TRBD2 | TRBJ2-7 | TRBV7-2
CAWSAASYRGEKLFF | NA | TRBJ1-4 | TRBV30
CASSPPRTGLVFEAFF | TRBD1 | TRBJ1-1 | TRBV7-9